Presented here are 9 T cell receptor beta chains from one specimen sequenced in a study of T-cell memory formation after mild COVID-19. TCRdb ran MiXCR on the 5' RACE reads and lists one entry per CDR3 protein. The sample yields a few hundred thousand distinct CDR3 sequences, approximately 15% seen once. Specimen: PBMCs or a T cell subset sorted from them (not recorded which). The receptors were sampled from a man aged 18 to 35 who had mild COVID-19 (a few samples of this study predate the infection). Cell type and time point are not known.

This clonotype was detected only a few times. V and J are TRBV2 and TRBJ2-7; TRBD2 aligns across 12 bases. Trimming at V came to 6 bases and at J to 2 bases, leaving 2 bases not matched to a gene. This CDR3 contains 14 residues. The germline gives CDR1 SNHLY, CDR2 FYNNEI. This CDR3 is CASRRTSGTYEQYF. In DNA form, the CDR3 reads TGTGCCAGCAGGAGGACTAGCGGGACCTACGAGCAGTACTTC.

The rearrangement joins TRBV6-5 to TRBJ1-2; 7 bases fit TRBD1. Unmatched junction bases numbered 8, after V lost 5 bases and J lost 2 bases. Germline lookup yields CDR1 MNHEY and CDR2 SVGAGI. This CDR3 comprises 15 residues. The CDR3 nucleotides read TGTGCCAGCAGTCACTGGGACAGACCGAACTATGGCTACACCTTC. The encoded protein is CASSHWDRPNYGYTF.

J is TRBJ2-1 and V is TRBV6-1; TRBD2 agrees at 8 bases. From germline, CDR1 is MNHNS and CDR2 SASEGT. The CDR3 is 16 residues long. Germline trimming cut 3 bases from V and 0 bases from J; bases unmatched to any gene: 4. The CDR3 protein is CASSEIGGDSYNEQFF. The CDR3 DNA follows: TGTGCCAGCAGTGAGATCGGGGGGGACTCCTACAATGAGCAGTTCTTC.

The chain links TRBV11-2 to TRBJ1-5; perhaps TRBD1 as D (5 bases). The ends were cut back, 6 bases at V and 7 bases at J, with 10 bases in the middle. Germline loops: CDR1 SGHAT, CDR2 FQNNGV. The CDR3 contains 12 residues. CDR3 nucleotide sequence: TGTGCCAGCAGACAGGAGCACCAGCCCCAGCATTTT. It encodes CASRQEHQPQHF.

The chain employs TRBV20-1 and TRBJ2-7, with D perhaps TRBD2 (5 bases). V gave up 2 bases and J gave up 5 bases, with 10 bases separating them. Germline CDR1 is DFQATT and CDR2 is SNEGSKA (reference sequence). The CDR3 has 12 residues. CDR3: CSARSGNNEQYF. The DNA of the CDR3 is TGCAGTGCTAGATCCGGGAATAACGAGCAGTACTTC.

This clonotype was recorded at least ten times. The genes are TRBV29-1 and TRBJ2-3; D ambiguous. Trimming removed 7 bases at V and 2 bases at J, with 7 bases between. The CDR3 contains 11 residues. CDR1 is SQVTM and CDR2 is ANQGSEA in the germline V gene. The CDR3 bases are TGCAGCGCTCTAAACACAGATACGCAGTATTTT. The encoded protein is CSALNTDTQYF.

This clonotype was counted a few times. V is TRBV7-9 and J is TRBJ1-2, with D possibly being TRBD1 (5 bases). CDR1 is SEHNR, CDR2 FQNEAQ, per germline (reference sequence). The V end was cut by 4 bases, the J end by 4 bases, with 7 bases between. This CDR3 region has 12 residues. In DNA form, the CDR3 reads TGTGCCAGCAGCTGGGACCTCTATGGCTACACCTTC. This codes for CASSWDLYGYTF.

This clonotype was picked up a small number of times. V and J are TRBV4-2 and TRBJ2-2; D may be TRBD2 (5 bases). The CDR3 length is 16 residues. The V end lost 0 bases, the J end lost 6 bases, and 14 bases lay between the germline ends. Germline V CDR1 and CDR2: LGHNA, YNFKEQ. CDR3 protein: CASSQDLLGSPGELFF. As DNA, the CDR3 is TGTGCCAGCAGCCAAGATCTTTTAGGGAGTCCCGGGGAGCTGTTTTTT.

The V gene is TRBV28, the J gene TRBJ2-1; 7 bases match TRBD1. After removal of 6 bases from V and 7 bases from J, the junction contained 6 bases not matched to a gene. Germline lookup yields CDR1 MDHEN and CDR2 SYDVKM. This CDR3 spans 13 amino acids. This chain's CDR3 is CASRTGIGNEQFF. DNA for the CDR3: TGTGCCAGCAGGACAGGGATCGGGAATGAGCAGTTCTTC.